This T cell receptor beta chain was sequenced during a study of OX40 agonist ivuxolimab in advanced cancers. In the study overall: Ivuxolimab was an agonistic, fully human IgG2 monoclonal antibody directed against OX40 (CD134), a costimulatory receptor. Intravenous ivuxolimab was administered to patients every 2 weeks at six dose levels: 0.01, 0.1, 0.3, 1.5, 3 and 10 mg/kg. Of the roughly 51 dose-escalation patients, hepatocellular carcinoma was present in about 20, melanoma in around 15, renal cell carcinoma in 9 and head and neck cancer in 9. In the dose-escalation cohort, 65% to 85% of patients were male, and the mean age was 60 years with a range of roughly 20 to 85. Patients were allowed to have had prior anti-PD-1, anti-PD-L1 or anti-CTLA-4 therapy, and roughly 40% of the dose-escalation patients had been treated with checkpoint inhibitors. Partial responses occurred in three dose-escalation patients: two with cutaneous melanoma and one with hepatocellular carcinoma. The purpose of peripheral TCRbeta sequencing was to test whether ivuxolimab changed TCR sequence diversity and led to clonal T-cell expansion. The paper covers the monotherapy dose-escalation part of the phase I ivuxolimab trial, which included N ≈ 50 patients. Findings and caveats that apply to the study as a whole: In the 0.1-3.0 mg/kg groups, partial responders had among the lowest normalized peripheral clonal expansion, particularly in CD8+ T cells. After ivuxolimab, CD8+ T cells had more expanded clones than CD4+ T cells on average. At doses of 0.1 to 3.0 mg/kg, clonal expansion of both CD4+ and CD8+ blood T cells was observed from baseline to week 6. Low levels of normalized T-cell clonal expansion were also seen in some patients who did not respond. The antigen specificity of the peripheral T cells that underwent clonal expansion was not determined.

To sequence the TCRbeta CDR3 region, genomic DNA was isolated from the sorted cells. The immunoSEQ Assay was used for sequencing of TCRbeta CDR3 regions. The clones in this table, taken by TCRdb from immuneACCESS, are in-frame only. Not every clone is retained; where verified, under half of the shortfall comes from an unresolved V gene, and the cause of the rest is unknown. The sample table contains fewer than 30,000 clones; only one count was recorded for more than 70% of them. The ten top clones hold over 15% of the sample. V lost 10 bases and J lost 6 bases; the stretch between them is 12 bases long. Reading from cysteine to phenylalanine, the CDR3 counts 11 amino acids. The only DNA kept is the CDR3, 33 bases in frame from the first base. CDR1 ENHRY and CDR2 SYGVKD are derived from the germline V gene. As for this clone: Its recognized antigen is unknown. The input lacks base qualities; no much larger clone sits a single base away.

Patients with autoimmune disease history or receiving systemic immunosuppression were excluded from the trial. In every dose cohort, peripheral blood was drawn for TCR sequencing at baseline, cycle 4 day 1, and cycle 7 day 1. Samples were obtained from an open-label, multicenter, first-in-human phase I dose-escalation trial of ivuxolimab. Adults with locally advanced or metastatic head and neck squamous cell, hepatocellular, melanoma or renal cell carcinoma were enrolled in the trial. Before TCR sequencing, CD4+ T cells and CD8+ T cells were sorted from peripheral blood as separate populations. The sequence was collected from an adult with an advanced solid tumor such as melanoma, head and neck, liver or kidney cancer. Source: CD4+ or CD8+ T cells sorted from blood, taken in a trial of the OX40 agonist ivuxolimab. The sequence is built from TRBV10-3 and TRBJ1-1, with the D segment identity uncertain. The encoded CDR3 is CATEVGAEAFF. The nucleotide sequence is TGTGCCACAGAGGTCGGGGCTGAAGCTTTCTTT.